This T cell receptor beta chain was sequenced for a study of early T cells in non-severe SARS-CoV-2 infection. This clonotype showed up just a few times. MiXCR was run by TCRdb on the 5' RACE reads, yielding one entry per CDR3 protein. The sample holds tens of thousands of distinct CDR3 sequences, about 6% seen once. The TCR comes from an adult who was a healthcare worker with PCR-confirmed SARS-CoV-2 infection or an uninfected control (not recorded which). The input for sequencing was whole blood, taken at baseline.

The CDR3 nucleotides are TGCGCCAGCAGCCAAGATCAGATCGGGCATGAGCAGTTCTTC. It encodes CASSQDQIGHEQFF. The rearrangement joins TRBV4-1 to TRBJ2-1; D unclear. The CDR3 totals 14 residues. CDR1 is MGHRA, CDR2 YSYEKL, per germline. Trimming took off 0 bases at V and 8 bases at J, with 11 bases between the two ends.